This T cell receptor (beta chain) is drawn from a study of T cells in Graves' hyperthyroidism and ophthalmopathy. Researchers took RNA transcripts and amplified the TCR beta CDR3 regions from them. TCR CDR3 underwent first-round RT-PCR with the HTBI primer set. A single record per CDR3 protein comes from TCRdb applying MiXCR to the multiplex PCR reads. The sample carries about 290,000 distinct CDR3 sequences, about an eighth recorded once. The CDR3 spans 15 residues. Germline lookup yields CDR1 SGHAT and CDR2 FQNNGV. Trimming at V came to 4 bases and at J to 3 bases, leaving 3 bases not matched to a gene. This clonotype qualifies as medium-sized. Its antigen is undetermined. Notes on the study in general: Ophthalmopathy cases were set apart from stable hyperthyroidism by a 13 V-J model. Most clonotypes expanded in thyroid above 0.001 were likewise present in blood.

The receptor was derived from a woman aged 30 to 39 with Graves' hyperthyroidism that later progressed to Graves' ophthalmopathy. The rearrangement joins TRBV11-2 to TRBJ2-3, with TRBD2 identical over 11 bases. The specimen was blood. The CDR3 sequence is CASSSRTSGTDTQYF. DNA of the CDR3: TGTGCCAGCAGCTCTCGGACTAGCGGGACAGATACGCAGTATTTT.